The rows below give T cell receptor beta chains drawn from one sample of a study of blood T cell repertoires in COVID-19. Generated by immunoSEQ multiplex PCR, the TCRdb table keeps only in-frame clones and is missing some. This table has 60,000 to 75,000 clones, roughly 88% appearing once. The sample consisted of peripheral blood. The receptors were gathered from a human donor in a cohort sampled during active COVID-19. CDR3s include the opening cysteine and the closing phenylalanine or tryptophan. D genes are given only for firm matches. Size values are once, few and many counts, or a class for expanded clones, and some rows have none.

clone_size j_call v_call d_call cdr3_aa cdr3_nt
once TRBJ2-3 TRBV7-2 TRBD2 CASSLLAGGPRDTQYF TGTGCCAGCAGCCTGTTAGCGGGAGGTCCGAGGGATACGCAGTATTTT
. TRBJ2-1 TRBV29-1 . CSVQDGGDEQFF TGCAGCGTTCAGGACGGAGGCGATGAGCAGTTCTTC
. TRBJ2-5 TRBV3-1/TRBV3-2 . CASSGAGSYQETQYF TGTGCCAGCAGCGGGGCGGGATCGTACCAAGAGACCCAGTACTTC
. TRBJ2-3 TRBV11-2 TRBD2 CASSPIAGGSTDTQYF TGTGCCAGCAGCCCAATAGCGGGAGGCAGCACAGATACGCAGTATTTT
. TRBJ1-1 TRBV11-3 TRBD1 CASSGGQANTEAFF TGTGCCAGCAGCGGCGGACAGGCGAACACTGAAGCTTTCTTT
few TRBJ1-5 TRBV5-4 TRBD1 CASSLQGVNQPQHF TGTGCCAGCAGCTTACAGGGGGTAAATCAGCCCCAGCATTTT
. TRBJ2-1 TRBV29-1 . CSVEDFERFNEQFF TGCAGCGTTGAAGATTTTGAGAGGTTCAATGAGCAGTTCTTC
. TRBJ1-1 TRBV15 TRBD1 CATSSDRGRDTEAFF TGTGCCACCAGCAGTGACAGGGGGCGAGACACTGAAGCTTTCTTT
. TRBJ2-7 TRBV7-9 . CASSLVSWAPSSYEQYF TGTGCCAGCAGCTTAGTAAGTTGGGCCCCAAGCTCCTACGAGCAGTACTTC
. TRBJ2-5 TRBV2 TRBD2 CASSRGLALETQYF TGTGCCAGCAGCCGAGGACTAGCCCTAGAGACCCAGTACTTC
once TRBJ2-5 TRBV10-1 TRBD1 CASGWTGSRETQYF TGCGCCAGCGGTTGGACAGGGTCAAGGGAGACCCAGTACTTC
. TRBJ2-5 TRBV7-9 . CASSPPLRGRAITQYF TGTGCCAGCAGCCCCCCGCTAAGGGGCAGGGCTATAACCCAGTACTTC
. TRBJ2-7 TRBV27 TRBD1 CASSSGDRVRSYEQYF TGTGCCAGCAGTTCGGGGGACAGGGTTCGATCCTACGAGCAGTACTTC
. TRBJ2-6 TRBV5-8 . CASSRRGGANVLTF TGTGCCAGCAGCCGTCGGGGGGGGGCCAACGTCCTGACTTTC
. TRBJ2-3 TRBV4-3 TRBD2 CASSQGGLAGGPPDTQYF TGCGCCAGCAGCCAAGGGGGACTAGCGGGAGGGCCCCCGGATACGCAGTATTTT
. TRBJ2-2 TRBV4-1 TRBD1 CASSPRRAARGQTGELFF TGCGCCAGCAGCCCGCGAAGGGCGGCGAGGGGGCAGACCGGGGAGCTGTTTTTT
. TRBJ1-2 TRBV11-2 TRBD1 CASSLTTGQGTIYGYTF TGTGCCAGCAGCTTAACGACAGGACAGGGTACCATCTATGGCTACACCTTC
. TRBJ2-1 TRBV18 . CASSLSGSSYNEQFF TGTGCCAGCTCACTTAGCGGAAGCTCCTACAATGAGCAGTTCTTC
few TRBJ1-1 TRBV27 TRBD1 CASSVGQGGSTEAFF TGTGCCAGCAGTGTTGGACAGGGAGGGTCCACTGAAGCTTTCTTT
. TRBJ2-7 TRBV6-1 . CASSELTYRTPFYEQYF TGTGCCAGCAGTGAACTCACCTACAGAACCCCCTTCTACGAGCAGTACTTC
. TRBJ2-2 TRBV28 TRBD1 CASIKTGTGNTGELFF TGTGCCAGCATCAAAACCGGGACAGGGAACACCGGGGAGCTGTTTTTT
. TRBJ2-3 TRBV2 TRBD2 CASSEQLAGRDTQYF TGTGCCAGCAGTGAACAACTAGCGGGAAGAGATACGCAGTATTTT
. TRBJ1-1 TRBV19 . CASSIFTEAFF TGTGCCAGTAGTATCTTCACTGAAGCTTTCTTT
once TRBJ1-2 TRBV29-1 . CSVEASRDGYTF TGCAGCGTAGAAGCCTCCAGGGATGGCTACACCTTC
. TRBJ2-7 TRBV7-8 TRBD2 CASSLVWAGTSGTLAIEQYF TGTGCCAGCAGCTTAGTTTGGGCCGGGACTAGCGGGACCCTCGCCATCGAGCAGTACTTC
. TRBJ2-7 TRBV7-3 TRBD2 CASSSSGTVFYEQYF TGTGCCAGCAGCTCCAGCGGGACTGTATTCTACGAGCAGTACTTC
. TRBJ2-1 TRBV28 . CAVGGLGGNEQFF TGTGCAGTAGGGGGGCTCGGGGGGAATGAGCAGTTCTTC
. TRBJ2-3 TRBV19 TRBD1 CASSLETGTDTQYF TGTGCCAGTAGTCTTGAGACAGGGACAGATACGCAGTATTTT
. TRBJ1-1 TRBV6-1 TRBD1 CASSGTGQNTEAFF TGTGCCAGCAGCGGGACAGGGCAGAACACTGAAGCTTTCTTT
. TRBJ2-5 TRBV19 TRBD2 CASSKSLAEETQYF TGTGCCAGTAGTAAGAGTCTAGCGGAAGAGACCCAGTACTTC
. TRBJ1-5 TRBV6-5 . CASSRGGSNQPQHF TGTGCCAGCAGCCGCGGCGGCAGCAATCAGCCCCAGCATTTT
. TRBJ2-2 TRBV29-1 . CSGGRARGGELFF TGCAGCGGCGGGCGTGCGCGGGGCGGGGAGCTGTTTTTT
. TRBJ1-1 TRBV9 TRBD1 CASSPRQGNTEAFF TGTGCCAGCAGCCCCAGACAGGGGAACACTGAAGCTTTCTTT
few TRBJ2-7 TRBV4-1 TRBD2 CASRQTSGRPYEQYF TGCGCCAGCAGACAAACTAGCGGGAGGCCCTACGAGCAGTACTTC
. TRBJ2-7 TRBV3-1/TRBV3-2 TRBD1 CASRRGGANEQYF TGTGCCAGCAGACGAGGGGGCGCCAACGAGCAGTACTTC
. TRBJ2-5 TRBV3-1/TRBV3-2 . CASSSRVVTQYF TGTGCCAGCAGCTCTCGGGTGGTGACCCAGTACTTC
. TRBJ2-7 TRBV18 TRBD2 CASSITSGSRGEQYF TGTGCCAGCTCCATTACTAGCGGGAGTCGGGGCGAGCAGTACTTC
. TRBJ1-1 TRBV7-3 TRBD1 CASSYYRGTEAFF TGTGCCAGCAGCTACTACAGGGGCACTGAAGCTTTCTTT
. TRBJ1-2 TRBV28 TRBD1 CASREGQGGAYGYTF TGTGCCAGCAGGGAAGGCCAAGGGGGCGCGTATGGCTACACCTTC
. TRBJ1-2 TRBV6-5 . CASSYSRANYGYTF TGTGCCAGCAGTTACTCCCGGGCTAACTATGGCTACACCTTC
. TRBJ2-5 TRBV19 . CASSIKAGFQETQYF TGTGCCAGTAGTATAAAGGCGGGCTTTCAAGAGACCCAGTACTTC
. TRBJ1-5 TRBV19 . CASTEDRVLQPQHF TGTGCCAGTACGGAGGACAGAGTGCTTCAGCCCCAGCATTTT
. TRBJ1-1 TRBV29-1 . CSVQNTEAFF TGCAGCGTTCAAAACACTGAAGCTTTCTTT
. TRBJ2-7 TRBV9 TRBD1 CASSAGQEIFYEQYF TGTGCCAGCAGCGCGGGACAGGAGATATTTTACGAGCAGTACTTC
. TRBJ2-2 TRBV7-6 TRBD2 CASSLNWGLAGEETGELFF TGTGCCAGCAGCTTAAATTGGGGACTAGCGGGAGAGGAAACCGGGGAGCTGTTTTTT
. TRBJ1-3 TRBV9 . CASTRDTRSGNTIYF TGTGCCAGCACCCGGGACACCCGCTCTGGAAACACCATATATTTT
. TRBJ2-7 TRBV29-1 . CSVEDRQDEQYF TGCAGCGTTGAAGACAGGCAGGACGAGCAGTACTTC
. TRBJ2-7 TRBV7-9 TRBD1 CASSPQGQISYEQYF TGTGCCAGCAGTCCCCAGGGACAGATCTCCTACGAGCAGTACTTC
. TRBJ1-4 TRBV5-6 . CASSPMEGFGDEKLFF TGTGCCAGCAGCCCTATGGAGGGGTTCGGGGATGAAAAACTGTTTTTT
. TRBJ2-1 TRBV5-1 . CASSLKNSGNNEQFF TGCGCCAGCAGCTTAAAAAATTCGGGAAACAATGAGCAGTTCTTC
. TRBJ2-7 TRBV28 TRBD2 CASSLAPSGRYEQYF TGTGCCAGCAGTTTGGCTCCTAGCGGGAGGTACGAGCAGTACTTC
. TRBJ1-6 TRBV7-9 . CASSPRRGGNNSPLHF TGTGCCAGCAGCCCCCGTCGGGGGGGTAATAATTCACCCCTCCACTTT
. TRBJ2-5 TRBV21-1 . CASPVKIGIQETQYF TGTGCCAGCCCTGTTAAGATCGGGATCCAAGAGACCCAGTACTTC
. TRBJ2-4 TRBV7-2 . CASSLAGGTTKNIQYF TGTGCCAGCAGCTTAGCCGGCGGGACGACCAAAAACATTCAGTACTTC
once TRBJ2-2 TRBV7-9 TRBD1 CASGDRTGSTGELFF TGTGCCAGCGGAGATCGGACAGGTTCTACCGGGGAGCTGTTTTTT
. TRBJ2-3 TRBV19 . CASRAQAFARTDTQYF TGTGCCAGTAGGGCACAGGCCTTCGCGCGAACAGATACGCAGTATTTT